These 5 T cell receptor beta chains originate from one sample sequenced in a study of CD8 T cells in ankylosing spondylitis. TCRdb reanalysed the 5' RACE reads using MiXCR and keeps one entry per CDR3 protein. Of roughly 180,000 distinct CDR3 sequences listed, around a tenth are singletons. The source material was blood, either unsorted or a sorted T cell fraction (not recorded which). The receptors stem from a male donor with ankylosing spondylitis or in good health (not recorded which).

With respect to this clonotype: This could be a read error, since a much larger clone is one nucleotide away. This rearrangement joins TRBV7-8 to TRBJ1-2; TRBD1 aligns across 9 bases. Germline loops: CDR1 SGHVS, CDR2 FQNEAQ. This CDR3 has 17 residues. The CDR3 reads CAGSSGQGRPANYGYTF. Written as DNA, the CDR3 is TGTGCCGGCAGCTCAGGACAGGGGCGCCCGGCTAACTATGGCTACACCTTC.

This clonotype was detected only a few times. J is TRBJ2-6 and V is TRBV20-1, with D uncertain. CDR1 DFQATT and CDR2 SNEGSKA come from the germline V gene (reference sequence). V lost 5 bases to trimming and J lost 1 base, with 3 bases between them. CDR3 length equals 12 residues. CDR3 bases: TGCAGTGCTGGTTCTGGGGCCAACGTCCTGACTTTC. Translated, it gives CSAGSGANVLTF.

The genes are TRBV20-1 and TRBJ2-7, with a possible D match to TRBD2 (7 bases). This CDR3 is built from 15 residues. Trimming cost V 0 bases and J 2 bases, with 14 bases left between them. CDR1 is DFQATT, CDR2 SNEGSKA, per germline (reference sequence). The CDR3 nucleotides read TGCAGTGCTAGAGATGGCGGGGGCGCGACCTACGAGCAGTACTTC. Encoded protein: CSARDGGGATYEQYF.

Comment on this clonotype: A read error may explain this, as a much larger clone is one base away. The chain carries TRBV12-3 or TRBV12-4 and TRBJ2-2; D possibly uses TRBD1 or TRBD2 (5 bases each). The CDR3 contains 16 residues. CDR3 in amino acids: CASSPGWTWNTGALFF. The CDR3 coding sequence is TGTGCCAGCAGTCCCGGGTGGACATGGAACACCGGGGCGCTGTTTTTT.

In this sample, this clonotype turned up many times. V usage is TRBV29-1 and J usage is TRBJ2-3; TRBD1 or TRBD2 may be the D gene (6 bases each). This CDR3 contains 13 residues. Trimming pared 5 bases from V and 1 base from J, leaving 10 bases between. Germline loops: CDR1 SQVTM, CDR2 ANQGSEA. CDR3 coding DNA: TGCAGCGTTAACGGGGGCGGCACAGATACGCAGTATTTT. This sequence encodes CSVNGGGTDTQYF.